This is a list of T cell receptor beta chains from one sample in a study of blood T cell repertoires in COVID-19. The data were produced by immunoSEQ multiplex PCR, yet TCRdb's version contains in-frame clones alone and is incomplete. The data hold 55,000 to 75,000 clones, with about 73% observed a single time. Sample: peripheral blood. The receptors originated from a woman in her 70s with acute or convalescent COVID-19. Both conserved end residues are part of each CDR3. Each record gives: clone size, V gene, D gene, J gene, CDR3 DNA, CDR3 protein. D genes are given only for firm matches. Size tells how often a clone was seen (once, few, many) or the class of an expanded clone, and some rows leave it out.

.,TRBV12-3/TRBV12-4,.,TRBJ2-3,TGTGCCAGCCAGGTATCTAGCACAGATACGCAGTATTTT,CASQVSSTDTQYF
.,TRBV6-5,.,TRBJ2-2,TGTGCCAGCAGTCCAGCGGGCCGAGCGAGCGGGGAGCTGTTTTTT,CASSPAGRASGELFF
.,TRBV10-3,.,TRBJ1-4,TGTGCCATCAGGGGGGGACGGGGTGAAAAACTGTTTTTT,CAIRGGRGEKLFF
once,TRBV4-2,.,TRBJ1-2,TGTGCCAGCAGCCAAGGGGAAGGGGGCTATGGCTACACCTTC,CASSQGEGGYGYTF
few,TRBV9,.,TRBJ1-1,TGTGCCAGCAGCCCTCGAGGTTTAAGGAACACTGAAGCTTTCTTT,CASSPRGLRNTEAFF
.,TRBV9,TRBD1,TRBJ1-1,TGTGCCAGCAGCGAACTGGACAGGTACACTGAAGCTTTCTTT,CASSELDRYTEAFF
.,TRBV7-2,.,TRBJ1-2,TGTGCCAGCAGCTCATCAAACCAGTTATCGAGCGGAGGCTACACCTTC,CASSSSNQLSSGGYTF
.,TRBV4-1,.,TRBJ1-4,TGCGCCAGCAGTCCGGCAGGCACAGGAGAAAAACTGTTTTTT,CASSPAGTGEKLFF
.,TRBV5-8,TRBD2,TRBJ2-7,TGTGCCAGCAGCATTGGGACTAGCAGCTACGAGCAGTACTTC,CASSIGTSSYEQYF
.,TRBV5-1,.,TRBJ1-1,TGCGCCAGCAGGGTCAGGGAGACAGCGGGGACTGAAGCTTTCTTT,CASRVRETAGTEAFF